The 13 T cell receptor beta chains below were found in one sample sequenced in a study of T cell clonality in common variable immunodeficiency. Profiling relied on immunoSEQ multiplex PCR, and the TCRdb table lists in-frame clones only, not all of them. The data show 40,000 to 60,000 clones, with none appearing a single time. Sequenced material: peripheral blood mononuclear cells. The source is a person aged 18 to 75 in good health.

This clone came up many times. The DNA ends 3 residues before the CDR3 does, and the rest of the CDR3 is filled in from the germline J gene. J is TRBJ1-5 and V is TRBV5-6; 7 bases fit TRBD1. This CDR3 has 15 residues. The trim removed 4 bases at V and 4 bases at J, leaving 8 bases unmatched. Germline V gives CDR1 SGHDT, CDR2 YYEEEE. The covered CDR3 bases are TGTGCCAGCAGCCGAGGGACAGCCCAAAATCAGCCC. It is translated as CASSRGTAQNQP. In full, the CDR3 is CASSRGTAQNQPQHF.

In this sample, this clone turned up many times. The CDR3 is cut off 3 residues early in the read; its end comes from the germline J gene. The V gene is TRBV11-3, the J gene TRBJ2-7; 10 bases agree with TRBD2. Germline loops: CDR1 SGHNT, CDR2 YENEEA. The CDR3 spans 14 residues. The V gene end was trimmed by 2 bases and the J gene end by 5 bases; junction bases not matched to a gene: 3. The chain's CDR3 is CASSLLAGDNEQYF. Incomplete CDR3 DNA: TGTGCCAGCAGCTTACTAGCGGGAGACAACGAG. Filled out from reference TRBV11-3 and TRBJ2-7, the complete variable domain reads EAGVVQSPRYKIIEKKQPVAFWCNPISGHNTLYWYLQNLGQGPELLIRYENEEAVDDSQLPKDRFSAERLKGVDSTLKIQPAELGDSAVYLCASSLLAGDNEQYFGPGTRLTVT.

This clone appeared many times. The read ends 3 residues before the CDR3 terminus; that terminus is restored from the germline J gene. The chain employs TRBV19 and TRBJ2-1; 10 bases fit TRBD1. Germline V gene data show CDR1 as LNHDA and CDR2 as SQIVND (reference sequence). CDR3 size: 15 residues. With 6 bases clipped from V and 9 bases from J, the junction kept 11 bases outside the gene matches. The CDR3 region is CASRPGQGLVGEQFF. The covered CDR3 bases are TGTGCCAGTAGACCGGGACAGGGGTTGGTTGGTGAG.

This clone was counted ten times or more. The missing CDR3 end, 3 residues past where the read stops, is filled in from the germline J gene. The V gene is TRBV20-1, the J gene TRBJ2-2; D gene uncertain. The CDR3 totals 16 residues. From germline, CDR1 is DFQATT and CDR2 SNEGSKA (reference sequence). The CDR3 sequence is CSARGGEVQTNEKLFF. The DNA read from the CDR3 is TGCAGTGCTAGAGGCGGAGAAGTCCAAACTAATGAAAAG.

This clone was seen a handful of times. The read falls 3 residues short of the CDR3 end, and the missing part is taken from the germline J gene. The chain employs TRBV19 and TRBJ1-2; D remains unclear. This CDR3 region has 16 residues. From germline, CDR1 is LNHDA and CDR2 SQIVND (reference sequence). The part of the CDR3 DNA that was read is TGTGCCACACCCGGCCCTCCAGGAGACTTCAGGCGGGAC. This translates into CATPGPPGDFRRD. From start to end, the CDR3 is CATPGPPGDFRRDYTF.

This clone was seen at least ten times. The CDR3 end is not reached by the read, which stops 3 residues before it; the germline J gene fills it in. The V call is TRBV19, the J call TRBJ1-4; 8 positions match TRBD1. This CDR3 region has 14 residues. CDR1 and CDR2 (germline): LNHDA, SQIVND (reference sequence). J was trimmed by 3 bases and V by 10 bases; bases with no gene match: 7. The DNA read from the CDR3 is TGTGCCACCCAACAGGGGGGCCCTAATGAAAAA. Its translation: CATQQGGPNEK. The entire CDR3 protein is CATQQGGPNEKLFF. The complete variable domain, with remaining parts taken from reference TRBV19 and TRBJ1-4, reads DGGITQSPKYLFRKEGQNVTLSCEQNLNHDAMYWYRQDPGQGLRLIYYSQIVNDFQKGDIAEGYSVSREKKESFPLTVTSAQKNPTAFYLCATQQGGPNEKLFFGSGTQLSVL.

There are many counts of this clone. Coverage ceases 3 residues before the CDR3 finishes, and the germline J gene fills in the end. The chain is built from TRBV18 and TRBJ1-4; no clear D gene. This CDR3 comprises 14 residues. V gave up 4 bases and J gave up 0 bases, with 6 bases separating them. Germline CDR1 reads KGHSH; CDR2 reads LQKENI. The CDR3 reads CASSQQSTNEKLFF. The sequenced part of the CDR3 DNA is TGTGCCAGCTCACAACAATCAACTAATGAAAAA.

This clone showed up many times. Coverage ceases 3 residues before the CDR3 finishes, and the germline J gene fills in the end. V is TRBV19 and J is TRBJ1-2; 7 bases fit TRBD1. The CDR3 covers 13 residues. CDR1 and CDR2 (germline): LNHDA, SQIVND (reference sequence). CDR3 region: CASSFRQGGGYTF. CDR3 DNA (partial): TGTGCCAGTAGTTTCCGACAGGGCGGAGGC.

This clone was recorded at least ten times. The read terminates 3 residues ahead of where the CDR3 ends, so the germline J gene completes it. This rearrangement joins TRBV20-1 to TRBJ2-1, with TRBD2 matching 7 bases. The trim removed 0 bases at V and 1 base at J, leaving 9 bases unmatched. The germline V gene has CDR1 DFQATT and CDR2 SNEGSKA (reference sequence). The CDR3 is made up of 17 amino acids. Here the CDR3 reads CSARDARLAGSYNEQFF. Incomplete CDR3 DNA: TGCAGTGCTAGAGATGCAAGACTAGCAGGATCCTACAATGAG.

The sample holds many counts of this clone. From the germline J gene comes the end of the CDR3, since the read stops 3 residues before it. The V call is TRBV14, the J call TRBJ2-3; TRBD2 aligns across 7 bases. This CDR3 comprises 15 residues. Germline V lookup: CDR1 SGHDN, CDR2 FVKESK. Germline trimming cut 4 bases from V and 5 bases from J; bases unmatched to any gene: 9. The CDR3 sequence is CASSPRAGYGDTQYF. The sequenced CDR3 bases are TGTGCCAGCAGCCCGCGAGCGGGGTACGGAGATACG.

This clone has ten or more counts. The read ends 3 residues before the CDR3 terminus; that terminus is restored from the germline J gene. The chain uses TRBV19 and TRBJ1-1, with 8 bases identical to TRBD1. J lost 4 bases, V lost 1 base, and 5 bases had no gene match. Germline CDR1 and CDR2: LNHDA and SQIVND (reference sequence). CDR3 length: 15 amino acids. CDR3 protein: CASSIGGQGSTEAFF. Incomplete CDR3 DNA: TGTGCCAGTAGTATAGGAGGACAGGGTAGCACTGAA.

This clone was detected ten times or more. Partial CDR3 DNA: TGTGCCAGCAGCTTAACGGCGGACTCCTACGAG. Its protein is CASSLTADSYE. The full CDR3 protein is CASSLTADSYEQYF. V and J are TRBV7-9 and TRBJ2-7; D gene unclear. The read stops 3 residues short of the end of the CDR3; the missing end is completed from the germline J gene. Trimming shortened V by 2 bases and J by 0 bases, and 8 bases separated the two germline ends. The CDR3 has 14 amino acids. The germline V gene encodes CDR1 SEHNR and CDR2 FQNEAQ (reference sequence).

There are many counts of this clone. Read sequence stops 3 residues before the CDR3 end, and the germline J gene provides the missing end. This chain connects TRBV18 to TRBJ2-2; 10 nucleotides agree with TRBD2. The CDR3 spans 16 residues. Germline loops: CDR1 KGHSH, CDR2 LQKENI. V lost 4 bases and J lost 1; bases outside the gene matches: 3. CDR3 sequence: CASSRLAGGNTGELFF. The covered CDR3 bases are TGTGCCAGCTCACGCTTAGCGGGAGGGAACACCGGGGAG.